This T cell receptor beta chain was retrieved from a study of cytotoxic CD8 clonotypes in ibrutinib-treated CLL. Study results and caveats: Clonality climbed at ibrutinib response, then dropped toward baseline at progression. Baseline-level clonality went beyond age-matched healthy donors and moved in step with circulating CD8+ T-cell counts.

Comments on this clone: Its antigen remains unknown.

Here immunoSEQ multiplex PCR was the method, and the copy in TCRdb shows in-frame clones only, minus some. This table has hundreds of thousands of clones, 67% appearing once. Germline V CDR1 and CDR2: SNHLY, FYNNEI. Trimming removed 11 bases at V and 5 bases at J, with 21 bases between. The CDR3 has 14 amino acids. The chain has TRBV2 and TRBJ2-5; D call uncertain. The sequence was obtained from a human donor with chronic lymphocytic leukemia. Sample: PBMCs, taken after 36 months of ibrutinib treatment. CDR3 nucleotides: TGTGCCGGACGGTTTCGGTTGCTAGGGGAGACCCAGTACTTC. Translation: CAGRFRLLGETQYF.